This T cell receptor beta chain was captured in a study of PD-1 blockade in classical Hodgkin lymphoma. In the case of this clone: What it binds is unknown.

Time point given: cycle 4 day 1 (C4D1), after less than 7 weeks of nivolumab. After autologous stem cell transplantation all patients relapsed, and prior brentuximab vedotin exposure differed between cohorts. The V and J ends lost 7 bases and 0 bases respectively, with 9 bases between them. This CDR3 is built from 13 residues. The germline gives CDR1 MNHEY, CDR2 SVGAGI. Libraries were prepared by immunoSEQ multiplex PCR; TCRdb keeps only in-frame clonotypes and omits some of them. The data hold approximately 18,000 clones, with over 75% observed a single time. Findings of the study overall: At baseline, newly diagnosed patients reportedly showed less TCR diversity than healthy donors. Patients newly diagnosed and complete responders had comparable baseline diversity. The repertoire differences lack a defined cause, possibly disease activity or prior therapy.

The input for sequencing was peripheral blood mononuclear cells (PBMCs), taken before the fourth cycle of nivolumab. The V and J genes are TRBV6-5 and TRBJ2-5; D could derive from TRBD1 or TRBD2 (5 bases each). This TCR was recovered from a human donor with classical Hodgkin lymphoma. The CDR3: CASTWGYQETQYF. CDR3 DNA sequence: TGTGCCAGCACCTGGGGGTACCAAGAGACCCAGTACTTC.